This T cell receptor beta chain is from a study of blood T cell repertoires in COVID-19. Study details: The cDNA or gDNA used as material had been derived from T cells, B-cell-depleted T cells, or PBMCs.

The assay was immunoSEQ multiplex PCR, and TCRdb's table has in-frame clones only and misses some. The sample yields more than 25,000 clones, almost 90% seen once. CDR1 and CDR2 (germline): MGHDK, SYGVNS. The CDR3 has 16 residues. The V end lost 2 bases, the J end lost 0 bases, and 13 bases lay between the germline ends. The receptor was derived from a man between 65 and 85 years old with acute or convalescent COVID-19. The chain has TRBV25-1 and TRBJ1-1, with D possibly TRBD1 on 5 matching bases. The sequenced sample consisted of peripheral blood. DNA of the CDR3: TGTGCCAGCAGTGAAATATCGCAGGACATGAACACTGAAGCTTTCTTT. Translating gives CASSEISQDMNTEAFF.